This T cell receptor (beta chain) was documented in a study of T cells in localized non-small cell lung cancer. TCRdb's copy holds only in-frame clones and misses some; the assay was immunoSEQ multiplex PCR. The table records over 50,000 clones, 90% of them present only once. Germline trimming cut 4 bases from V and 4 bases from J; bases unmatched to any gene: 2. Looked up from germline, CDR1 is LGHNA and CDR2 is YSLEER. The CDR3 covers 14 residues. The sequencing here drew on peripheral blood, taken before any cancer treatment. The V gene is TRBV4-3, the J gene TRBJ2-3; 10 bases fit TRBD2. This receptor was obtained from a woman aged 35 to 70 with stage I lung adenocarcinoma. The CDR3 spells CASSRGTSADTQYF. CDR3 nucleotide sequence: TGCGCCAGCAGCCGCGGGACTAGCGCAGATACGCAGTATTTT.